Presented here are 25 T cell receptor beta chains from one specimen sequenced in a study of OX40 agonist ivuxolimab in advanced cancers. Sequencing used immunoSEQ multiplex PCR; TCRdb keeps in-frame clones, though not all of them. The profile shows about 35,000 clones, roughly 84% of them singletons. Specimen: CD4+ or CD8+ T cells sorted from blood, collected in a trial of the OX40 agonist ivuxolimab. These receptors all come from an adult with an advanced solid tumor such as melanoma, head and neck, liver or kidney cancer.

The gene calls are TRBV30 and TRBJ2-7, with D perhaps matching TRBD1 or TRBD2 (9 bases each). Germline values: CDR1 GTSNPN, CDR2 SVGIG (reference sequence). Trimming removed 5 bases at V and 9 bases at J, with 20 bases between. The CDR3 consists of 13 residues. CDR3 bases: TGTGCCTGGGGGGACAGGGCAGCGGGAGGGCAGTACTTC. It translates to CAWGDRAAGGQYF.

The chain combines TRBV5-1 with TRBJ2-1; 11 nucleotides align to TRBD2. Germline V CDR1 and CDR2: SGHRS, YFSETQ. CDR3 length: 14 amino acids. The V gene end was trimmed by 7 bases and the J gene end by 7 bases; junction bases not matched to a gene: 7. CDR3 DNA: TGCGCCAGCGGCGATAGCGGGGGGGTTAATGAGCAGTTCTTC. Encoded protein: CASGDSGGVNEQFF. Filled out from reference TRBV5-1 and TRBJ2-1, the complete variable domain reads KAGVTQTPRYLIKTRGQQVTLSCSPISGHRSVSWYQQTPGQGLQFLFEYFSETQRNKGNFPGRFSGRQFSNSRSEMNVSTLELGDSALYLCASGDSGGVNEQFFGPGTRLTVL.

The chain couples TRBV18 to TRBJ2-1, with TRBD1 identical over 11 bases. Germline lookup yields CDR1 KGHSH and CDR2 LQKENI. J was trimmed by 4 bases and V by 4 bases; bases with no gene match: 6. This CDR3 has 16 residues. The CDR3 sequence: CASSLKGTGGYNEQFF. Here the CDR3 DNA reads TGTGCCAGCTCACTAAAAGGGACAGGGGGGTACAATGAGCAGTTCTTC.

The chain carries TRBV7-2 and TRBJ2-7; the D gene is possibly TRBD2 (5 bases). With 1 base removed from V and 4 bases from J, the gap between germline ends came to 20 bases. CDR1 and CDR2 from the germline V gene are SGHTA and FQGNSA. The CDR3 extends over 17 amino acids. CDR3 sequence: CASSLGRGWQSSYEQYF. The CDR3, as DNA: TGTGCCAGCAGCTTAGGACGGGGTTGGCAGTCCTCATACGAGCAGTACTTC.

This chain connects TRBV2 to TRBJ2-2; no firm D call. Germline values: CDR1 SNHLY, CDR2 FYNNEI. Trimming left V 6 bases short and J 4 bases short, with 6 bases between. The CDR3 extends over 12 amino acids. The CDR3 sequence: CASREFTGELFF. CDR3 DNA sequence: TGTGCCAGCAGAGAGTTCACCGGGGAGCTGTTTTTT.

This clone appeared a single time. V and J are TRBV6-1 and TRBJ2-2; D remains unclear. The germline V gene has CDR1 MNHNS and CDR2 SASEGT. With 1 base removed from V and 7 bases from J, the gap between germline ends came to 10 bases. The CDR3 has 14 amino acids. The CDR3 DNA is TGTGCCAGCAGTGAAGAATTGCGCCGCGGGGAGCTGTTTTTT. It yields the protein CASSEELRRGELFF.

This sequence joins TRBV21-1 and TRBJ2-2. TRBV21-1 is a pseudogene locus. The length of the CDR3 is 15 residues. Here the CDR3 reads CASSKGVSVTGELFF. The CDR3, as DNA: TGTGCCAGCAGCAAAGGGGTATCGGTCACCGGGGAGCTGTTTTTT.

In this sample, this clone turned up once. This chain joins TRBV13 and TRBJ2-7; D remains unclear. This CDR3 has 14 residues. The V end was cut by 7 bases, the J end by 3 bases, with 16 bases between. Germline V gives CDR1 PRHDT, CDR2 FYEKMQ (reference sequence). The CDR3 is CASTPAGLNYEQYF. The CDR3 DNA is TGTGCCAGCACCCCTGCTGGGCTGAACTACGAGCAGTACTTC. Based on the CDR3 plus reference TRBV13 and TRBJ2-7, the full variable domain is AAGVIQSPRHLIKEKRETATLKCYPIPRHDTVYWYQQGPGQDPQFLISFYEKMQSDKGSIPDRFSAQQFSDYHSELNMSSLELGDSALYFCASTPAGLNYEQYFGPGTRLTVT.

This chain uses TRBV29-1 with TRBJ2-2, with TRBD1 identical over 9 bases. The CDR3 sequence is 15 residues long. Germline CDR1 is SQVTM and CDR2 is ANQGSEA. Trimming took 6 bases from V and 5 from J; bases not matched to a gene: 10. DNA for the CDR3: TGCAGCGTGAGGGACAGGGCCGGTGGGACCGGGGAGCTGTTTTTT. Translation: CSVRDRAGGTGELFF.

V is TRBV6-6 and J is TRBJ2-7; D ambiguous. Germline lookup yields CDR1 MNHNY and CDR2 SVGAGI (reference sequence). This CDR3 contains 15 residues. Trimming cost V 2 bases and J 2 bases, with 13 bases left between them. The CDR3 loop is CASSYGTGGAYEQYF. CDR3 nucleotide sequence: TGTGCCAGCAGTTACGGAACCGGTGGGGCCTACGAGCAGTACTTC.

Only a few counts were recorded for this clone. The CDR3, as DNA: TGCGCCAGCAGCTTCGACAGGGCCGCCGGGGAGCTGTTTTTT. Protein sequence: CASSFDRAAGELFF. The chain employs TRBV5-1 and TRBJ2-2; TRBD1 matches at 7 bases. The CDR3 covers 14 residues. Trimming at V came to 2 bases and at J to 6 bases, leaving 4 bases not matched to a gene. Germline V gene data show CDR1 as SGHRS and CDR2 as YFSETQ.

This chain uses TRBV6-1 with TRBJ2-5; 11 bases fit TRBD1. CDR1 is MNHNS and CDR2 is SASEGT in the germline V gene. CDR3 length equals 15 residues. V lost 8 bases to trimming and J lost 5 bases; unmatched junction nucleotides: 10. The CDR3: CASGFGTGGMETQYF. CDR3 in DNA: TGTGCCAGCGGCTTCGGGACAGGGGGGATGGAGACCCAGTACTTC.

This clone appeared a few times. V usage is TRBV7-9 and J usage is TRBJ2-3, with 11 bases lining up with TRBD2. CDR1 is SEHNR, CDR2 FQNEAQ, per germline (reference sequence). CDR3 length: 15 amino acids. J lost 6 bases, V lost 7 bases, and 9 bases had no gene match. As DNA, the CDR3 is TGTGCCAGCACTACCGGACTAGCGGGTTCCGATACGCAGTATTTT. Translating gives CASTTGLAGSDTQYF.

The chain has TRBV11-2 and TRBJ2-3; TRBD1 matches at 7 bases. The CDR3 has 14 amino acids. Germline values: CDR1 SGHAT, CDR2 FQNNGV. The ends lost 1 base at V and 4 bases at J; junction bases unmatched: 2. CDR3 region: CASSLGDRADTQYF. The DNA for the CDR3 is TGTGCCAGCAGCTTAGGGGACAGAGCAGATACGCAGTATTTT.

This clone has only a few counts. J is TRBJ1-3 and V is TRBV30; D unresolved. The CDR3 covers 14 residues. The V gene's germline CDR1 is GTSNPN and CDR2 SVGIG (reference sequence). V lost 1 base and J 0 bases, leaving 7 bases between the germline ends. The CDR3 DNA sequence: TGTGCCTGGAGTGCTTCTTCCTCTGGAAACACCATATATTTT. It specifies CAWSASSSGNTIYF.

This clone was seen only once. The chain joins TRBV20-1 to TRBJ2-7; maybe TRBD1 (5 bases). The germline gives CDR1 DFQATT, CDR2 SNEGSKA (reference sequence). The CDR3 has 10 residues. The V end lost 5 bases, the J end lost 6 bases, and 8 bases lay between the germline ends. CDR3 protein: CSAGRVEQYF. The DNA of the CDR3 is TGCAGTGCTGGCAGGGTCGAGCAGTACTTC.

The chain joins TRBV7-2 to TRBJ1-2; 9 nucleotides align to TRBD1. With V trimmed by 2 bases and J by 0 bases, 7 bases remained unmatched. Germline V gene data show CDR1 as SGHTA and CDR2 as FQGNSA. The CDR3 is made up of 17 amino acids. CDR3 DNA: TGTGCCAGCAGCTTACACAGGACAGGGGCAGCTAACTATGGCTACACCTTC. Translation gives CASSLHRTGAANYGYTF. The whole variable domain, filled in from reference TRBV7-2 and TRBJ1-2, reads GAGVSQSPSNKVTEKGKDVELRCDPISGHTALYWYRQSLGQGLEFLIYFQGNSAPDKSGLPSDRFSAERTGGSVSTLTIQRTQQEDSAVYLCASSLHRTGAANYGYTFGSGTRLTVV.

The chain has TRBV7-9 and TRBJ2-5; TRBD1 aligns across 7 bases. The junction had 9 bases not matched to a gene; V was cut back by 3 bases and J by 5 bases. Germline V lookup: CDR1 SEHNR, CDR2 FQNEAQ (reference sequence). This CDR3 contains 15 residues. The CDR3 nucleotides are TGTGCCAGCAGCTTGAAGACAGGGAGTGAGGAGACCCAGTACTTC. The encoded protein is CASSLKTGSEETQYF.

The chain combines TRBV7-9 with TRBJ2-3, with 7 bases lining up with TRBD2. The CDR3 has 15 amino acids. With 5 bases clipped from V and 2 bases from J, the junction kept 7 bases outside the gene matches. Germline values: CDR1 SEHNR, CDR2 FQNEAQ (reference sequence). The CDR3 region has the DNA TGTGCCAGCAGCCCCTTCGCGGGAGCCACAGATACGCAGTATTTT. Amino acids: CASSPFAGATDTQYF.

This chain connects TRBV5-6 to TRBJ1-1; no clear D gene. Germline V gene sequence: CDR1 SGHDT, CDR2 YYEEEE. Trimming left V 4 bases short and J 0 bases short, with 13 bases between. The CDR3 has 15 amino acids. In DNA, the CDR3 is TGTGCCAGCAGCAGTCGACGGATCTTGAACACTGAAGCTTTCTTT. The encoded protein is CASSSRRILNTEAFF. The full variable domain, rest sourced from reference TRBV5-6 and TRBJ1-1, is DAGVTQSPTHLIKTRGQQVTLRCSPKSGHDTVSWYQQALGQGPQFIFQYYEEEERQRGNFPDRFSGHQFPNYSSELNVNALLLGDSALYLCASSSRRILNTEAFFGQGTRLTVV.

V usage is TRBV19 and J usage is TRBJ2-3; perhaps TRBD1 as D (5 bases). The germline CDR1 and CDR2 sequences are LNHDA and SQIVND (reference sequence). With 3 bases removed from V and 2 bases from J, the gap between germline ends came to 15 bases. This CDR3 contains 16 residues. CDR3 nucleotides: TGTGCCAGTAGTATTGGAAGGGGATCCCCCACAGATACGCAGTATTTT. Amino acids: CASSIGRGSPTDTQYF.

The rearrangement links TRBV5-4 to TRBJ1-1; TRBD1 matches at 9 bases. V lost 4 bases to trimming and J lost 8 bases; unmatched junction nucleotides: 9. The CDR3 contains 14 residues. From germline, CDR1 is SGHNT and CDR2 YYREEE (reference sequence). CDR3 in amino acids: CASSRGQGDREAFF. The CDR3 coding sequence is TGTGCCAGCAGCCGGGGACAGGGTGATAGGGAAGCTTTCTTT.

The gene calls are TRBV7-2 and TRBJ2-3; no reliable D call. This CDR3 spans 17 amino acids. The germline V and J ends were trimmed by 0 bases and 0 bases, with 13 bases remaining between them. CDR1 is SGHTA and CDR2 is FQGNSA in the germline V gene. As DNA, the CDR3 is TGTGCCAGCAGCTTAGCCGCCAGGACCACTAGCACAGATACGCAGTATTTT. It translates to CASSLAARTTSTDTQYF.

The CDR3 nucleotides are TGTGCCAGCAGTGAAGGGGCAGGACTCTCCTACAATGAGCAGTTCTTC. Its translation is CASSEGAGLSYNEQFF. The chain links TRBV25-1 to TRBJ2-1; either TRBD1 or TRBD2 may fit D (5 bases each). This CDR3 is built from 16 residues. Trimming left V 2 bases short and J 0 bases short, with 11 bases between. Looked up from germline, CDR1 is MGHDK and CDR2 is SYGVNS.

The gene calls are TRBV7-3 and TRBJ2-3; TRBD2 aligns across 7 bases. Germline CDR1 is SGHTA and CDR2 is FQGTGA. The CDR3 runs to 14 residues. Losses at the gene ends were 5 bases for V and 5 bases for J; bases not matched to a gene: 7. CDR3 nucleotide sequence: TGTGCCAGCAGCGCACTGCCGGGAGGAGATACGCAGTATTTT. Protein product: CASSALPGGDTQYF.